This T cell receptor (beta chain) was found in a study of blood T cell repertoires in COVID-19. The overall study: Spain, Italy and the United States supplied samples that represented acute and convalescent COVID-19. The cDNA or gDNA used as material had been derived from T cells, B-cell-depleted T cells, or PBMCs.

The CDR3 runs to 15 residues. CDR1 MDHEN and CDR2 SYDVKM come from the germline V gene. The V and J ends lost 6 bases and 5 bases respectively, with 19 bases between them. Authors' data handling: Nucleated cell number was recorded as an estimate derived from reference gene primer amplification. The repertoire was sequenced with immunoSEQ multiplex PCR; TCRdb's copy has only in-frame clones and lacks some. The V and J calls and clone size are taken from that table; D and trimming were inferred from the DNA. In the table there are about 310,000 clones, approximately 89% of which are singletons. The chain links TRBV28 to TRBJ1-1; D gene uncertain. This clonotype was obtained from a woman in her forties or fifties who had recovered from COVID-19. The source material was peripheral blood. The CDR3 is CASSHPTGTGTEAFF. The CDR3 bases are TGTGCCAGCAGCCATCCGACGGGAACGGGGACTGAAGCTTTCTTT.